This paragraph reports one T cell receptor beta chain. The antigen is not known. The source of the sample is a study of cytomegalovirus exposure and HLA in healthy donors. Study-wide results and caveats: Because they were indistinguishable, some V segments, including TRBV6-2 and TRBV6-3, were excluded. Upon later analysis, TCR association rates were observed to vary by HLA locus, being highest for DRB1 and lowest for HLA-C.

13 Jbeta primers and 60 Vbeta primers were used for the PCR. In the authors' workflow: In a later analysis, the count reached tens of millions of unique TCR beta chains, with around 11 million shared. Only in-frame clones appear in the TCRdb table, and some are missing; sequencing was by immunoSEQ multiplex PCR. Clonal size and the V and J genes are those of that table, whereas D and trimming came from the DNA. Of around 140,000 clones in the sample, approximately 80% were seen once. The CDR3 has 17 amino acids. The clonotype comes from a male donor in good health and CMV-seropositive. V usage is TRBV12-1 and J usage is TRBJ2-3; TRBD2, the table's D call, lacks a check against the DNA. TRBV12-1 is a documented pseudogene. The sequencing input was PBMCs. As DNA, the CDR3 is TGTGCCAGCAGCTTTGCGTATCGGGAAAAGGGCACAGATACGCAGTATTTT. This encodes CASSFAYREKGTDTQYF.